This is a list of T cell receptor beta chains from one sample in a study of blood T cells in healthy people across ages. TCRdb ran MiXCR on the 5' RACE reads and lists one entry per CDR3 protein. The sample contains roughly 1,700,000 distinct CDR3 sequences, roughly 27% of which appear only once. Sequenced: blood. The receptors here all came from a woman between 25 and 40 years old in good health. Each CDR3 is given with its conserved first and last residue. Fields, in order: clone size, V gene, J gene, D gene, CDR3 DNA, CDR3 protein. A D gene is named only where the DNA matches it firmly. Not all rows give a size; the values are once, few, many and, for expanded clones, a class.

abundance: many; v_gene: TRBV6-6; j_gene: TRBJ2-7; d_gene: NA; CDR3nt: TGTGCCAGCAGTTTCCGGACGAGAGGGTTGCAGCAGTACTTC; CDR3aa: CASSFRTRGLQQYF
abundance: few; v_gene: TRBV15; j_gene: TRBJ2-6; d_gene: NA; CDR3nt: TGTGCCACCAGCAGAGGTCAGGAGGCAGGGGCCGACGTCCTGACTTTC; CDR3aa: CATSRGQEAGADVLTF
abundance: many; v_gene: TRBV7-2; j_gene: TRBJ2-7; d_gene: NA; CDR3nt: TGTGCCAGCAGCTTAGGGGGCGGCGGGGTGAGCTCCTACGAGCAGTACTTC; CDR3aa: CASSLGGGGVSSYEQYF
abundance: few; v_gene: TRBV6-6; j_gene: TRBJ2-6; d_gene: NA; CDR3nt: TGTGCCAGCAGAGCGGACAGCTCTGGGGCCAACGTCCTGACTTTC; CDR3aa: CASRADSSGANVLTF
abundance: NA; v_gene: TRBV12-5; j_gene: TRBJ1-5; d_gene: NA; CDR3nt: TGTGCTAGTGGTTCACAGGAGCTCCAGCCCCAGCATTTT; CDR3aa: CASGSQELQPQHF
abundance: NA; v_gene: TRBV6-5; j_gene: TRBJ2-3; d_gene: NA; CDR3nt: TGTGCCAGCAGTCCCAGACCGACTGGAGATACGCAGTATTTT; CDR3aa: CASSPRPTGDTQYF
abundance: few; v_gene: TRBV4-2; j_gene: TRBJ1-1; d_gene: TRBD1; CDR3nt: TGTGCCAGCAGCCGCTTACCAGGGGGGAACACTGAAGCTTTCTTT; CDR3aa: CASSRLPGGNTEAFF
abundance: NA; v_gene: TRBV5-1; j_gene: TRBJ2-4; d_gene: NA; CDR3nt: TGCGCCAGCAGCTTGGATGGGGTGGGGGAGCAGTACTTC; CDR3aa: CASSLDGVGEQYF
abundance: NA; v_gene: TRBV5-4; j_gene: TRBJ2-1; d_gene: TRBD2; CDR3nt: TGTGCCAGCAGCCATCGCGCGGGAGGCCCGAAGGTATACAATGAGCAGTTCTTC; CDR3aa: CASSHRAGGPKVYNEQFF
abundance: NA; v_gene: TRBV19; j_gene: TRBJ2-7; d_gene: NA; CDR3nt: TGTGCCAGTAGTCTTTCCGGGGGCGGCGACGAGCAGTACTTC; CDR3aa: CASSLSGGGDEQYF
abundance: NA; v_gene: TRBV6-4; j_gene: TRBJ2-2; d_gene: NA; CDR3nt: TGTGCCAGCAGTCCCCAGGGTTATAACGGGGAGCTGTTTTTT; CDR3aa: CASSPQGYNGELFF
abundance: NA; v_gene: TRBV19; j_gene: TRBJ2-5; d_gene: TRBD1; CDR3nt: TGTGCCAGTAGTGACCGGGACAGGCTGAAAGAGACCCAGTACTTC; CDR3aa: CASSDRDRLKETQYF
abundance: few; v_gene: TRBV30; j_gene: TRBJ2-1; d_gene: NA; CDR3nt: TGTGCCTGGAGTGTCGGGGGTATGAGAAATGAGCAGTTCTTC; CDR3aa: CAWSVGGMRNEQFF
abundance: NA; v_gene: TRBV7-2; j_gene: TRBJ1-2; d_gene: NA; CDR3nt: TGTGCCAGCAGCTTAGGTATTGGGGGGCCTGGCTATGGCTACACCTTC; CDR3aa: CASSLGIGGPGYGYTF
abundance: NA; v_gene: TRBV7-3; j_gene: TRBJ1-2; d_gene: NA; CDR3nt: TGTGCCAGCAGCTCCCGAGGCGGCCACTATGGCTACACCTTC; CDR3aa: CASSSRGGHYGYTF
abundance: NA; v_gene: TRBV18; j_gene: TRBJ2-5; d_gene: NA; CDR3nt: TGTGCCAGCTCACCAGACCTCCCAGAGACCCAGTACTTC; CDR3aa: CASSPDLPETQYF
abundance: many; v_gene: TRBV29-1; j_gene: TRBJ2-5; d_gene: TRBD1; CDR3nt: TGCAGCGTTGAAGGAACATCGGGGACAGGGAGAGAGACCCAGTACTTC; CDR3aa: CSVEGTSGTGRETQYF
abundance: NA; v_gene: TRBV9; j_gene: TRBJ2-5; d_gene: NA; CDR3nt: TGTGCCAGCAGCCCGATCCAGGGTGATGGAGAGACCCAGTACTTC; CDR3aa: CASSPIQGDGETQYF